These 2 T cell receptor beta chains were sequenced from one sample in a study of blood T cell repertoires in COVID-19. TCRdb's copy holds only in-frame clones and misses some; the assay was immunoSEQ multiplex PCR. The data show around 140,000 clones, around 82% seen once. The sequenced sample was peripheral blood. These receptors originate from a man between 60 and 70 years old with acute or convalescent COVID-19.

The chain couples TRBV30 to TRBJ1-3; no definite D call. Germline V gene lookup returns CDR1 GTSNPN and CDR2 SVGIG (reference sequence). This CDR3 has 14 amino acids. Trimming pared 3 bases from V and 3 bases from J, leaving 12 bases between. The CDR3 DNA reads TGTGCCTGGAGCAACGGGAGGGTTGGAAACACCATATATTTT. This codes for CAWSNGRVGNTIYF.

V is TRBV30 and J is TRBJ2-1, with 10 bases that match TRBD2. CDR3 size: 13 residues. V gave up 4 bases and J gave up 6 bases; unmatched junction bases: 3. Germline V gene lookup returns CDR1 GTSNPN and CDR2 SVGIG (reference sequence). The CDR3 here is CAWNERGGNEQFF. CDR3 sequence (DNA): TGTGCCTGGAACGAGCGGGGGGGCAATGAGCAGTTCTTC.